This TCR beta chain emerged from a study of CD8 T cells in Susac syndrome. Study-wide results and limits: In total CD8+ repertoires, about 15 Susac-specific public clones were found, and roughly five in CD8+ TEMRA repertoires.

Per the germline V gene, CDR1 is MRHNA and CDR2 is SNTAGT. Trimming cost V 6 bases and J 6 bases, with 16 bases left between them. The CDR3 extends over 14 amino acids. RNA totalling roughly 0.5 to 1 ug underwent reverse transcription with random hexamers. An immunoSEQ multiplex PCR amplified TCR beta CDR3 over 54 Vbeta and 13 Jbeta. TCRdb re-analysed the immunoSEQ multiplex PCR reads in MiXCR, keeping a single row per CDR3 protein. The profile shows 100,000 to 150,000 distinct CDR3 sequences, around 94% of them singletons. A word on this clonotype: Antigen specificity is unknown.

The sample consisted of CD8+ T cells from PBMCs. This rearrangement joins TRBV6-4 to TRBJ2-3; TRBD2 is a possible D gene (6 bases). The receptor was isolated from a human donor with Susac syndrome. In DNA, the CDR3 is TGTGCCAGCAGCGCGACGGGAGAGGCGGATACGCAGTATTTT. It translates to CASSATGEADTQYF.